The rows below give T cell receptor beta chains drawn from one sample of a study of neoadjuvant anti-PD-1 for oral cavity cancer. The assay was immunoSEQ multiplex PCR, and TCRdb's table has in-frame clones only and misses some. The sample lists roughly 24,000 clones, less than 35% occurring once. Material: tumor tissue, obtained after nivolumab (anti-PD-1) treatment. These receptors originate from a person aged 35 to 85 with oral cavity squamous cell carcinoma. The CDR3 runs from the conserved cysteine through the conserved F or W. The order of the fields is J gene, D gene, V gene, CDR3 length, clone size, CDR3 protein, CDR3 DNA. A D gene is named only where the DNA matches it firmly. Some rows have no size entry. The others give once, few or many, or a class for an expanded clone.

J: TRBJ2-1
D: TRBD1
V: TRBV5-1
length: 14
size: NA
CDR3: CASSSGQGYNEQFF
DNA: TGCGCCAGCAGTTCAGGACAGGGCTACAATGAGCAGTTCTTC

J: TRBJ2-3
D: TRBD2
V: TRBV7-3
length: 15
size: NA
CDR3: CASSLEGLAGLTQYF
DNA: TGTGCCAGCAGCTTAGAAGGACTAGCGGGGCTAACGCAGTATTTT

J: TRBJ1-5
D: NA
V: TRBV28
length: 12
size: NA
CDR3: CASSLYGQPQHF
DNA: TGTGCCAGCAGTTTATACGGGCAGCCCCAGCATTTT

J: TRBJ2-7
D: TRBD1
V: TRBV9
length: 15
size: few
CDR3: CASSPGQGVYYEQYF
DNA: TGTGCCAGCAGCCCCGGACAGGGGGTGTACTACGAGCAGTACTTC

J: TRBJ1-1
D: NA
V: TRBV20-1
length: 11
size: few
CDR3: CSAPPGTEAFF
DNA: TGCAGTGCTCCCCCGGGAACTGAAGCTTTCTTT

J: TRBJ2-1
D: TRBD1
V: TRBV19
length: 15
size: NA
CDR3: CATQGRDRGYNEQFF
DNA: TGTGCCACCCAGGGGAGGGACAGGGGTTACAATGAGCAGTTCTTC

J: TRBJ1-1
D: TRBD1
V: TRBV15
length: 15
size: NA
CDR3: CATRNRQGTNTEAFF
DNA: TGTGCCACCAGGAACCGACAGGGGACGAACACTGAAGCTTTCTTT

J: TRBJ1-2
D: NA
V: TRBV4-2
length: 19
size: many
CDR3: CASSQDAQGLVSQHYGYTF
DNA: TGTGCCAGCAGCCAAGATGCGCAGGGACTCGTAAGTCAGCACTATGGCTACACCTTC

J: TRBJ2-5
D: NA
V: TRBV4-1
length: 16
size: NA
CDR3: CASSQEWTHWQETQYF
DNA: TGCGCCAGCAGCCAAGAATGGACCCATTGGCAAGAGACCCAGTACTTC

J: TRBJ2-1
D: NA
V: TRBV6-1
length: 12
size: few
CDR3: CASRDGAGEQFF
DNA: TGTGCCAGCAGGGACGGAGCTGGGGAGCAGTTCTTC

J: TRBJ2-7
D: NA
V: TRBV27
length: 12
size: many
CDR3: CASSFGTSEQYF
DNA: TGTGCCAGCAGTTTCGGCACTTCCGAGCAGTACTTC

J: TRBJ1-5
D: NA
V: TRBV6-1
length: 14
size: NA
CDR3: CASSDSATYQPQHF
DNA: TGTGCCAGCAGTGATTCGGCGACCTATCAGCCCCAGCATTTT

J: TRBJ1-5
D: NA
V: TRBV10-3
length: 13
size: many
CDR3: CAISAGDNQPQHF
DNA: TGTGCCATCAGTGCGGGTGACAATCAGCCCCAGCATTTT

J: TRBJ2-7
D: TRBD1
V: TRBV27
length: 13
size: few
CDR3: CASMGQGSYEQYF
DNA: TGTGCCAGCATGGGACAGGGGTCCTACGAGCAGTACTTC

J: TRBJ1-2
D: NA
V: TRBV7-6
length: 15
size: few
CDR3: CASSATGQSVVGYTF
DNA: TGTGCCAGCAGCGCGACAGGACAGTCGGTCGTAGGCTACACCTTC

J: TRBJ1-5
D: NA
V: TRBV7-9
length: 13
size: many
CDR3: CASSGSGGGPQHF
DNA: TGTGCCAGCAGCGGTAGTGGCGGGGGGCCCCAGCATTTT

J: TRBJ2-7
D: NA
V: TRBV7-9
length: 12
size: NA
CDR3: CASSLDSWEQYF
DNA: TGTGCCAGCAGCTTAGACAGTTGGGAGCAGTACTTC

J: TRBJ2-1
D: NA
V: TRBV28
length: 17
size: few
CDR3: CASSPFGMAGKYNEQFF
DNA: TGTGCCAGCAGTCCCTTCGGTATGGCGGGGAAGTACAATGAGCAGTTCTTC

J: TRBJ1-2
D: NA
V: TRBV5-4
length: 14
size: NA
CDR3: CASTPGTGLSGYTF
DNA: TGTGCCAGCACTCCCGGGACGGGGCTTAGCGGCTACACCTTC